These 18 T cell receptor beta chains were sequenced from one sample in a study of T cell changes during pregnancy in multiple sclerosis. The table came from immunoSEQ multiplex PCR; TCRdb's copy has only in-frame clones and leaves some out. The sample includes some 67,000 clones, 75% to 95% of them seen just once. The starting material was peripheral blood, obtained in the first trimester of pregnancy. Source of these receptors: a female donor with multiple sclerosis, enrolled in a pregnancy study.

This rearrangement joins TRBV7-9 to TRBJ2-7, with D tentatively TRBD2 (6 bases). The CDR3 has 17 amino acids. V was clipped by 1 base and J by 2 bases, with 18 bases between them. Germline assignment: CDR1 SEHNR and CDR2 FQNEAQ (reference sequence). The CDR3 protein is CASSLVLGLSRAYEQYF. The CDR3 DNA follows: TGTGCCAGCAGCTTAGTATTAGGACTAAGCAGGGCCTACGAGCAGTACTTC.

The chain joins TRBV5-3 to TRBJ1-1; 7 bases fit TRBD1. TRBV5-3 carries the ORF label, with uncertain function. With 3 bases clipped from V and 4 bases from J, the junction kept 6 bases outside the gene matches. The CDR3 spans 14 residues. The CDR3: CARSCERQGTEAFF. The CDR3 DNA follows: TGTGCCAGAAGCTGCGAACGACAGGGCACTGAAGCTTTCTTT.

The CDR3 nucleotides are TGTGCCAGCAGCGCCCACAGGAAACCCCACAATTCACCCCTCCACTTT. Translated: CASSAHRKPHNSPLHF. The chain uses TRBV7-2 and TRBJ1-6; weak D call: TRBD1 (5 bases). The V gene lost 5 bases and the J gene lost 7 bases, with 18 bases spanning the gap. Germline V gene data show CDR1 as SGHTA and CDR2 as FQGNSA. The CDR3 contains 16 residues.

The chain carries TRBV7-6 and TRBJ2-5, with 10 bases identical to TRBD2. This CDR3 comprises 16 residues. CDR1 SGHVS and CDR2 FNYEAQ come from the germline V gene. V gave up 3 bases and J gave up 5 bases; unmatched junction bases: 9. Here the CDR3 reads CASSFGSGGSGETQYF. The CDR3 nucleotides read TGTGCCAGCAGCTTTGGTAGCGGGGGGTCCGGGGAGACCCAGTACTTC.

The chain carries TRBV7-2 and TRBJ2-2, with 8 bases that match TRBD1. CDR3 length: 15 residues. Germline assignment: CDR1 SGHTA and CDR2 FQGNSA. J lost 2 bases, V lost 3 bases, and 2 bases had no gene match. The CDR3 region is CASSFRGPNTGELFF. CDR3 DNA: TGTGCCAGCAGCTTCAGGGGGCCCAACACCGGGGAGCTGTTTTTT.

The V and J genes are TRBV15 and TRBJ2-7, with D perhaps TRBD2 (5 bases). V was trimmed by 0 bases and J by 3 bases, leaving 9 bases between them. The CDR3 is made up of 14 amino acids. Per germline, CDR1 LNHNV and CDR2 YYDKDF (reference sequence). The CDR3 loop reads CATSRDLEGYEQYF. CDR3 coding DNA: TGTGCCACCAGCAGAGATTTAGAGGGCTACGAGCAGTACTTC. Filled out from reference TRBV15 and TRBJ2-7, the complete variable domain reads DAMVIQNPRYQVTQFGKPVTLSCSQTLNHNVMYWYQQKSSQAPKLLFHYYDKDFNNEADTPDNFQSRRPNTSFCFLDIRSPGLGDTAMYLCATSRDLEGYEQYFGPGTRLTVT.

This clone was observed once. CDR3: CASSLSTFAGNTIYF. The CDR3 bases are TGTGCCAGCAGCTTATCTACCTTTGCTGGAAACACCATATATTTT. The rearrangement joins TRBV7-2 to TRBJ1-3, with D unclear. There are 15 residues in the CDR3. The germline gives CDR1 SGHTA, CDR2 FQGNSA. V was pared by 2 bases and J by 2 bases, with 10 bases between.

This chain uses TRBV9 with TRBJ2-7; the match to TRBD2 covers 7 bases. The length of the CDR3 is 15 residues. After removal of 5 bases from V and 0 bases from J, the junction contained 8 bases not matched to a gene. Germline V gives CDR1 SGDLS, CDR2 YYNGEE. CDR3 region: CASSRLGGSSYEQYF. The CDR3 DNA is TGTGCCAGCAGTCGGCTGGGGGGGAGCTCCTACGAGCAGTACTTC.

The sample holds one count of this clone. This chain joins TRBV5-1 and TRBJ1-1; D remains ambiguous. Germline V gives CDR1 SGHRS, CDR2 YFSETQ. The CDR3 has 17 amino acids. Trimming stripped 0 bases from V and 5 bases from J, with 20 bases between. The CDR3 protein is CASSLVRAGMGRTEAFF. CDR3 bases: TGCGCCAGCAGCTTGGTAAGGGCGGGGATGGGAAGGACTGAAGCTTTCTTT.

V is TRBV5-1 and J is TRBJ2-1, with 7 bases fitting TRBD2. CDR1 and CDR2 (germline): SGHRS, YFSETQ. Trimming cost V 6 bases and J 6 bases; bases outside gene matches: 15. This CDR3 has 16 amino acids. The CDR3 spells CASTLGAGTTFNEQFF. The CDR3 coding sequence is TGCGCCAGCACCCTTGGGGCGGGGACTACGTTCAATGAGCAGTTCTTC.

The CDR3 DNA follows: TGTGCCAGTAGTAGCTCGGGACACTCCTACAATGAGCAGTTCTTC. Translation gives CASSSSGHSYNEQFF. The chain couples TRBV19 to TRBJ2-1; perhaps TRBD1 as D (6 bases). The length of the CDR3 is 15 residues. V lost 4 bases and J 0 bases, leaving 10 bases between the germline ends. Per the germline V gene, CDR1 is LNHDA and CDR2 is SQIVND (reference sequence).

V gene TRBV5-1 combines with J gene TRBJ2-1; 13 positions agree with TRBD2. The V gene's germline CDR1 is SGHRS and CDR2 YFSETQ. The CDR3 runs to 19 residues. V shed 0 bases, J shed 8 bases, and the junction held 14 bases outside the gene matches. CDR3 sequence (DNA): TGCGCCAGCAGCTTGGGACTAGCGGGGGGTGGCGCTGTACAGGATGAGCAGTTCTTC. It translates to CASSLGLAGGGAVQDEQFF.

CDR3 nucleotides: TGTGCCAGCAGTGAAAGTCGGCCAGGGGTAGATGGAAACACCATATATTTT. It codes for CASSESRPGVDGNTIYF. The rearrangement uses TRBV25-1 and TRBJ1-3, with a possible D match to TRBD1 (6 bases). Germline CDR1 reads MGHDK; CDR2 reads SYGVNS. Between the trimmed V and J ends, which lost 2 bases and 3 bases, there was a span of 17 bases. This CDR3 contains 17 residues.

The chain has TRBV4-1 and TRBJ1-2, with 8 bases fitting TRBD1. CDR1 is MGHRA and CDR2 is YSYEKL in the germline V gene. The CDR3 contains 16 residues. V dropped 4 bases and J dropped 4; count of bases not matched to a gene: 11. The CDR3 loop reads CASSRQTGDQSYGYTF. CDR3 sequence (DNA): TGCGCCAGCAGCCGCCAGACAGGGGATCAGTCCTATGGCTACACCTTC.

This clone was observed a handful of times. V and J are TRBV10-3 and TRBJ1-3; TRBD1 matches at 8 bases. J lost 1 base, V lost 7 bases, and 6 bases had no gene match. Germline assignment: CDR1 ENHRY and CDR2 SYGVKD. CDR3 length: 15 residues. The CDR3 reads CAITDRDRSGNTIYF. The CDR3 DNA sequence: TGTGCCATCACCGACAGGGACAGGTCTGGAAACACCATATATTTT.

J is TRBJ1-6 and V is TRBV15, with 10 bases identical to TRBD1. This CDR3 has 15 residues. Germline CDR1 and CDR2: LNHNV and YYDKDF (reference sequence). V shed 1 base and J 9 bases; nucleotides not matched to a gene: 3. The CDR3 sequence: CATSRGTGGASPLHF. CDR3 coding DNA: TGTGCCACCAGCAGAGGGACAGGGGGGGCTTCACCCCTCCACTTT. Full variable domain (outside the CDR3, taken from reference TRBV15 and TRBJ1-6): DAMVIQNPRYQVTQFGKPVTLSCSQTLNHNVMYWYQQKSSQAPKLLFHYYDKDFNNEADTPDNFQSRRPNTSFCFLDIRSPGLGDTAMYLCATSRGTGGASPLHFGNGTRLTVT.

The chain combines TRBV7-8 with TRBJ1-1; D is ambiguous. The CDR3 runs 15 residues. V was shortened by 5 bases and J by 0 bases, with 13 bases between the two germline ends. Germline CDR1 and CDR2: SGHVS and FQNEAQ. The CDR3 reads CASSRREFVNTEAFF. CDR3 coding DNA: TGTGCCAGCAGCCGAAGGGAGTTTGTGAACACTGAAGCTTTCTTT.

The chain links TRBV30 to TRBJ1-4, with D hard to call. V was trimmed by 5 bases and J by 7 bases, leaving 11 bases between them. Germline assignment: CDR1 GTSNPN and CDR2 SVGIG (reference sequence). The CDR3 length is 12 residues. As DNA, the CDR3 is TGTGCCTGGGGGATAGGGAGTGAAAAACTGTTTTTT. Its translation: CAWGIGSEKLFF.